Sequencing of this T cell receptor beta chain was carried out in a study of T cells after yellow fever vaccination. Study background: Each low-cell-number fraction was prepared by means of SMART-Seq v4 Ultra Low Input.

A single record per CDR3 protein comes from TCRdb applying MiXCR to the 5' RACE reads. This table has a few hundred thousand distinct CDR3 sequences, around 8.1% appearing once. There are a few counts of this clonotype. Its specificity is unknown. Study outcomes and limitations: The study re-detected most primary-vaccination clones after the booster (96% CD4, roughly 85% CD8). Weaker overall, the secondary response nonetheless peaked faster (day 5 versus 15).

The TCR sequence derives from a man aged 18 to 35 who received the YFV17D yellow fever vaccine. The source material was PBMCs, sampled roughly seven weeks after the first yellow fever vaccination.

CDR3 residues: CASLAGSNTEAFF. In DNA, the CDR3 is TGTGCCAGCCTCGCAGGGTCGAACACTGAAGCTTTCTTT. The chain employs TRBV6-1 and TRBJ1-1; D is perhaps TRBD1 (5 bases). The CDR3 consists of 13 residues. CDR1 and CDR2 from the germline V gene are MNHNS and SASEGT. Between the trimmed V and J ends, which lost 8 bases and 1 base, there was a span of 11 bases.